Each of the 18 T cell receptor beta chains below was sequenced from the same sample in a study of cytomegalovirus exposure and HLA in healthy donors. Amplification used 60 Vbeta primers and 13 Jbeta primers. Assay used: immunoSEQ multiplex PCR; TCRdb lists only in-frame clones, some missing. The data contain tens of thousands of clones, 77% of them singletons. Source material: PBMCs. Receptors originate from a woman between 40 and 50 years old in good health and CMV-seropositive.

V gene TRBV18 combines with J gene TRBJ1-1; weak D call: TRBD1 (5 bases). The V end was cut by 4 bases, the J end by 8 bases, with 14 bases between. Per germline, CDR1 KGHSH and CDR2 LQKENI. The CDR3 loop spans 13 amino acids. Written as DNA, the CDR3 is TGTGCCAGCTCACAAAGTCGAGACAGAGAAGCTTTCTTT. Its protein is CASSQSRDREAFF.

V and J are TRBV5-5 and TRBJ1-2; D call uncertain. Trimming removed 3 bases from V and 8 bases from J, with 14 bases in between. CDR1 is SGHKS and CDR2 is YYEKEE in the germline V gene (reference sequence). This CDR3 is 13 amino acids long. CDR3 DNA sequence: TGTGCCAGCAGCTATTTTACGGGGTACGGCTACACCTTC. Its protein product is CASSYFTGYGYTF. The whole variable domain, remainder taken from reference TRBV5-5 and TRBJ1-2, is DAGVTQSPTHLIKTRGQQVTLRCSPISGHKSVSWYQQVLGQGPQFIFQYYEKEERGRGNFPDRFSARQFPNYSSELNVNALLLGDSALYLCASSYFTGYGYTFGSGTRLTVV.

The V gene is TRBV4-3, the J gene TRBJ2-5, with D perhaps TRBD1 (6 bases). Near its end, the DNA agrees better with TRBJ2-7, so the J call may be wrong. The CDR3 is made up of 14 amino acids. Germline CDR1 and CDR2: LGHNA and YSLEER. CDR3 protein: CASSQGGGSYEQYF. The CDR3 nucleotides are TGCGCCAGCAGCCAAGGTGGGGGCAGCTACGAGCAGTACTTC.

The chain has TRBV5-6 and TRBJ2-7; weak D call: TRBD2 (6 bases). CDR1 and CDR2 from the germline V gene are SGHDT and YYEEEE. CDR3 length: 15 residues. Trimming removed 2 bases from V and 2 bases from J, with 14 bases in between. The CDR3 loop reads CASSFLDGLTYEQYF. DNA for the CDR3: TGTGCCAGCAGCTTCTTGGACGGACTAACCTACGAGCAGTACTTC.

The chain has TRBV30 and TRBJ1-2; D unresolved. Germline V gives CDR1 GTSNPN, CDR2 SVGIG (reference sequence). Trimming took 5 bases from V and 4 from J, leaving 14 bases between them. The CDR3 loop spans 13 amino acids. CDR3 sequence (DNA): TGTGCCTGGGTGATAAGGCGCGGCTATGGCTACACCTTC. This codes for CAWVIRRGYGYTF.

This clone was seen a handful of times. CDR3 sequence (DNA): TGTGCCAGCAGGACGGACAGGGGTGCCCAAGAGACCCAGTACTTC. It encodes CASRTDRGAQETQYF. The chain links TRBV2 to TRBJ2-5; 9 bases map to TRBD1. Trimming at V came to 6 bases and at J to 1 base, leaving 6 bases not matched to a gene. The CDR3 runs 15 residues. Germline CDR1 SNHLY, CDR2 FYNNEI.

CDR3 sequence (DNA): TGTGCCTGGAGTGTACGGGGTCAGCCCCAGCATTTT. It encodes CAWSVRGQPQHF. The chain links TRBV30 to TRBJ1-5, with D unresolved. Germline assignment: CDR1 GTSNPN and CDR2 SVGIG (reference sequence). Trimming removed 0 bases at V and 6 bases at J, with 6 bases between. The CDR3 sequence is 12 residues long.

About this clone itself: A read error may account for a junction end that differs from germline. The chain links TRBV5-1 to TRBJ2-2, with a weak D call TRBD2 (6 bases). This CDR3 region has 14 residues. The V gene's germline CDR1 is SGHRS and CDR2 YFSETQ. The CDR3 DNA sequence: TGCGCCAGCATGAGTCCTAGCATAGGCGGGGAGCTGCTTTTT. This translates into CASMSPSIGGELLF. The variable domain in full, completed from reference TRBV5-1 and TRBJ2-2, reads KAGVTQTPRYLIKTRGQQVTLSCSPISGHRSVSWYQQTPGQGLQFLFEYFSETQRNKGNFPGRFSGRQFSNSRSEMNVSTLELGDSALYLCASMSPSIGGELLFGEGSRLTVL.

The gene calls are TRBV11-3 and TRBJ2-1, with 9 nucleotides matching TRBD1. Germline V CDR1 and CDR2: SGHNT, YENEEA. The CDR3 length is 17 residues. Trimming removed 5 bases from V and 0 bases from J; junction bases left unmatched: 8. In DNA, the CDR3 is TGTGCCAGCAGCCCCGGACAGGGGCCGAGCTCCTACAATGAGCAGTTCTTC. Protein: CASSPGQGPSSYNEQFF.

The CDR3 DNA reads TGCGCCAGCAGCCTAGGACAGGGGAGGGCGGCTGAAGCTTTCTTT. Translated, it gives CASSLGQGRAAEAFF. The chain recombines TRBV4-1 with TRBJ1-1; TRBD1 aligns across 9 bases. Germline V lookup: CDR1 MGHRA, CDR2 YSYEKL. The CDR3 loop spans 15 amino acids. Germline trimming cut 4 bases from V and 6 bases from J; bases unmatched to any gene: 9.

The chain combines TRBV6-6 with TRBJ2-7; D gene uncertain. The CDR3 runs to 12 residues. CDR1 and CDR2 (germline): MNHNY, SVGAGI (reference sequence). The V and J ends lost 7 bases and 5 bases respectively, with 12 bases between them. This CDR3 reads CASTSLGHEQYF. In nucleotides, the CDR3 is TGTGCCAGCACCTCTTTGGGCCACGAGCAGTACTTC.

J is TRBJ2-3 and V is TRBV10-2; 11 positions agree with TRBD1. Germline lookup yields CDR1 WSHSY and CDR2 SAAADI. There are 16 residues in the CDR3. The trim removed 4 bases at V and 5 bases at J, leaving 8 bases unmatched. The CDR3 here is CASSASGQGGRDTQYF. As DNA, the CDR3 is TGCGCCAGCAGTGCTTCGGGACAGGGGGGAAGAGATACGCAGTATTTT.

This clone appeared a single time. The chain links TRBV7-9 to TRBJ1-1, with D uncertain. The ends were cut back, 5 bases at V and 4 bases at J, with 14 bases in the middle. This CDR3 has 14 amino acids. Germline V gives CDR1 SEHNR, CDR2 FQNEAQ (reference sequence). CDR3 loop: CASSPTRLATEAFF. DNA of the CDR3: TGTGCCAGCAGCCCGACTCGTTTGGCCACTGAAGCTTTCTTT.

The chain is built from TRBV29-1 and TRBJ2-1, with D perhaps matching TRBD1 (6 bases). Germline values: CDR1 SQVTM, CDR2 ANQGSEA. The CDR3 runs 14 residues. The V and J ends lost 7 bases and 0 bases respectively, with 13 bases between them. The CDR3: CSATGHSSYNEQFF. The CDR3 DNA is TGCAGCGCGACGGGACACAGCTCCTACAATGAGCAGTTCTTC.

The V and J genes are TRBV6-1 and TRBJ1-3, with D perhaps TRBD1 (5 bases). In germline, CDR1 is MNHNS, CDR2 SASEGT. CDR3 length: 15 amino acids. The V and J ends lost 4 bases and 4 bases respectively, with 14 bases between them. CDR3 region: CASSGRGVEGNTIYF. The CDR3 DNA reads TGTGCCAGCAGTGGGCGGGGGGTCGAGGGAAACACCATATATTTT.

This clone was seen a single time. The chain has TRBV18 and TRBJ2-1; TRBD1 agrees at 7 bases. Per the germline V gene, CDR1 is KGHSH and CDR2 is LQKENI. The CDR3 is 15 residues long. After removal of 0 bases from V and 2 bases from J, the junction contained 1 base not matched to a gene. The CDR3 nucleotides read TGTGCCAGCTCACCACCCGGACAGGCCTACAATGAGCAGTTCTTC. Amino acids: CASSPPGQAYNEQFF.

This chain uses TRBV5-8 with TRBJ1-2, with D perhaps matching TRBD1 (5 bases). The germline CDR1 and CDR2 sequences are SGHTS and YDEGEE. V was clipped by 1 base and J by 2 bases, with 12 bases between them. The CDR3 extends over 15 amino acids. CDR3 in DNA: TGTGCCAGCAGCTTGAGAAGGGGCGAAAACTATGGCTACACCTTC. It encodes CASSLRRGENYGYTF.

The chain combines TRBV27 with TRBJ2-4; 9 positions agree with TRBD1. Trimming at V came to 4 bases and at J to 0 bases, leaving 13 bases not matched to a gene. The CDR3 loop spans 19 amino acids. Germline lookup yields CDR1 MNHEY and CDR2 SMNVEV (reference sequence). The CDR3 nucleotides read TGTGCCAGCAGTTCCCAGGGACAGGGTGGACTGATAGCCAAAAACATTCAGTACTTC. Its translation: CASSSQGQGGLIAKNIQYF.